This entry describes one T cell receptor beta chain. The hyperthyroidism patients had all been newly diagnosed, and their disease duration was under 2 months. Their ages ranged from 18 to 65 years. PBMCs were collected from a roughly 10 ml volume of fresh peripheral blood. These data come from a study of T cells in Graves' hyperthyroidism and ophthalmopathy. The CDR3 regions of TCR beta were amplified from RNA transcripts. TCR CDR3 underwent first-round RT-PCR with the HTBI primer set. Via MiXCR, TCRdb re-called the multiplex PCR reads, giving one row per CDR3 protein. The sample holds around 300,000 distinct CDR3 sequences, roughly 13% seen once. CDR3 length: 14 residues. The V end was cut by 6 bases, the J end by 10 bases, with 19 bases between. Germline lookup yields CDR1 DFQATT and CDR2 SNEGSKA (reference sequence).

The source is a woman aged 25-40 years with Graves' hyperthyroidism. The sequenced sample was blood. V gene TRBV20-1 combines with J gene TRBJ1-6; D may be TRBD1 (5 bases). The CDR3 DNA reads as TGCAGTGCAGGAGGGACGCGGAGTGGATCACCCCTCCACTTT. Translation gives CSAGGTRSGSPLHF.